This TCR beta chain comes out of a study of T cell responses to AZD1222 COVID-19 vaccine. Measured with immunoSEQ multiplex PCR; TCRdb has only the in-frame clones, and not every one. The repertoire consists of about 85,000 clones, with 75% to 90% occurring once and the leading ten covering 4.5%. The CDR3 sequence is 12 residues long. From germline, CDR1 is SGHNT and CDR2 YYREEE (reference sequence). Trimming stripped 4 bases from V and 9 bases from J, with 10 bases between. The chain combines TRBV5-4 with TRBJ2-2; no clear D gene. This material consisted of peripheral blood, taken 28 days after the second AZD1222 dose. The receptor was derived from an adult who received the AZD1222 COVID-19 vaccine. CDR3 nucleotide sequence: TGTGCCAGCAGCACGGTTGGCCGGGAGCTGTTTTTT. It specifies CASSTVGRELFF.